This T cell receptor (beta chain) came from a study of cytomegalovirus exposure and HLA in healthy donors. Study results and caveats: Common viral pathogens were later found to be apparently linked to several of the most significant clusters. Judged likely to be a sequencing artifact was a cluster of highly shared sequence variants.

Both 60 Vbeta primers and 13 Jbeta primers went into the PCR. Generated by immunoSEQ multiplex PCR, the TCRdb table keeps only in-frame clones and is missing some. The sample carries about 190,000 clones, about 90% recorded once. This clone was counted only a few times. Antigen unknown. The sequencing sample was made of PBMCs. The receptor comes from a man aged 30-40 years in good health and CMV-seronegative.

The DNA of the CDR3 is TGCGCCAGCAGCCGTGAGGGTACCCCGCTCGAAAAACTGTTTTTT. Translation gives CASSREGTPLEKLFF. This chain joins TRBV4-1 and TRBJ1-4; no firm D call. Germline-derived CDR1 and CDR2 are MGHRA and YSYEKL. There are 15 residues in the CDR3. Trimming left V 4 bases short and J 8 bases short, with 17 bases between.